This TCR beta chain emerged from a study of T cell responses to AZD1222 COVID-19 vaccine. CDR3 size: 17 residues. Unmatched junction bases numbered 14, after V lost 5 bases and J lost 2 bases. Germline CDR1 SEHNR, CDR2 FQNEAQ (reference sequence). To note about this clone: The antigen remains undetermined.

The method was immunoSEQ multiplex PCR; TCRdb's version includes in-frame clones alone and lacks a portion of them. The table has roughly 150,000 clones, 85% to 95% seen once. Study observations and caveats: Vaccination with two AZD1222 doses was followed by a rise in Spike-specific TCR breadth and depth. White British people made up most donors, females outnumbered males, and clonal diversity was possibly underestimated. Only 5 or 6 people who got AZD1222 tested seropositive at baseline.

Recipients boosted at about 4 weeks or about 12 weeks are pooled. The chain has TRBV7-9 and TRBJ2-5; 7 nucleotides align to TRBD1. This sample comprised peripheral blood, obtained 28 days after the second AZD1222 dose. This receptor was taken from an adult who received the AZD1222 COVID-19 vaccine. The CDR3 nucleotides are TGTGCCAGCAGCGGTAGCCCGAAATGGGGACAGCAAGAGACCCAGTACTTC. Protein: CASSGSPKWGQQETQYF.